A selection of T cell receptor beta chains follows, all from one sample in a study of Ad26.COV2.S vaccination and SARS-CoV-2 variants. Assay: immunoSEQ multiplex PCR; the TCRdb copy retains only in-frame clones and omits some. Here the sample spans some 410,000 clones, around 92% being singletons. Sequenced here: peripheral blood, sampled in a trial of Ad26.COV2.S vaccine versus placebo. These receptors all come from a person aged 18-60 years who received the Ad26.COV2.S COVID-19 vaccine or a placebo. CDR3s include the opening cysteine and the closing phenylalanine or tryptophan. A D gene is named only where the DNA matches it firmly. Clone size is not always given. Where it is, it says once, few, many or a class for expanded clones.

D	V	size	J	DNA	CDR3
.	TRBV27	.	TRBJ2-1	TGTGCCAGCAGTTCGCCCTCAGGGCGGTACACCTACAATGAGCAGTTCTTC	CASSSPSGRYTYNEQFF
.	TRBV29-1	.	TRBJ2-5	TGCAGCGTTGAGTCCCATCCACAAGAGACCCAGTACTTC	CSVESHPQETQYF
.	TRBV30	.	TRBJ1-4	TGTGCCTGGACTTACACCCCAACTAATGAAAAACTGTTTTTT	CAWTYTPTNEKLFF
.	TRBV29-1	.	TRBJ1-2	TGCAGCGTTGACCGGACGGCGAACTATGGCTACACCTTC	CSVDRTANYGYTF
.	TRBV7-9	.	TRBJ1-1	TGTGCCAGCAGCGAAGGGATCGACACTGAAGCTTTCTTT	CASSEGIDTEAFF
.	TRBV12-5	.	TRBJ2-1	TGTGCTAGTGGTTTGGTATACCTAGCACGAGGCTCCTACAATGAGCAGTTCTTC	CASGLVYLARGSYNEQFF
.	TRBV19	.	TRBJ1-4	TGTGCCACTGGACAGCCCCGGGATGAAAAACTGTTTTTT	CATGQPRDEKLFF
.	TRBV24-1	.	TRBJ2-3	TGTGCCACCAGTGATTCGGATACGCAGTATTTT	CATSDSDTQYF
.	TRBV10-1	few	TRBJ2-1	TGCGCCAGCAGTGTAGGACCCAATGAGCAGTTCTTC	CASSVGPNEQFF
TRBD1	TRBV27	.	TRBJ1-1	TGTGCCAGCAGTTATGGGGGACAGATAAACACTGAAGCTTTCTTT	CASSYGGQINTEAFF
.	TRBV4-3	.	TRBJ1-3	TGCGCCAGCAGCTGGGCAGGAAGCTCTGGAAACACCATATATTTT	CASSWAGSSGNTIYF
.	TRBV12-3/TRBV12-4	.	TRBJ1-5	TGTGCCAGCAGTTTGTCCGCCAATCAGCCCCAGCATTTT	CASSLSANQPQHF
.	TRBV6-6	.	TRBJ2-5	TGTGCCAGCAGATATTTACTAGTTTCGTCTGCGACCCAGTACTTC	CASRYLLVSSATQYF
TRBD2	TRBV9	.	TRBJ2-3	TGTGCCAGCAGCCCCCGACAATTGCTAGCGGGGGGGGGAGATACGCAGTATTTT	CASSPRQLLAGGGDTQYF
.	TRBV12-1	.	TRBJ2-3	TGTGCCAGCACCTTCCTTACCACAGCAGTTAACACAGATACGCAGTATTTT	CASTFLTTAVNTDTQYF
.	TRBV6-6	.	TRBJ1-1	TGTGCCAGCACCAAGGGGGGTGGCACTGAAGCTTTCTTT	CASTKGGGTEAFF
TRBD2	TRBV4-1	.	TRBJ2-5	TGCGCCAGCAGCCTCGGTTCGGGGGGGTACCAAGAGACCCAGTACTTC	CASSLGSGGYQETQYF
.	TRBV6-2/TRBV6-3	.	TRBJ2-1	TGTGCCAGCAGTTCTCTAGCGAATGGCTACAATGAGCAGTTCTTC	CASSSLANGYNEQFF
.	TRBV5-4	.	TRBJ2-7	TGTGCCAGCAGCTTGGGACTCCCAGGACGGGAGCAGTACTTC	CASSLGLPGREQYF
.	TRBV4-3	.	TRBJ1-5	TGCGCCAGCAGCCAAGTGCCAGGGGCTCAGCCCCAGCATTTT	CASSQVPGAQPQHF
.	TRBV7-2	.	TRBJ1-2	TGTGCCAGCAGCTTACCTTGGGGGTCCGTTGGCTACACCTTC	CASSLPWGSVGYTF
.	TRBV7-2	.	TRBJ1-3	TGTGCCAGCAGCTTATACCCGGCGGGTCCCTCTGGAAACACCATATATTTT	CASSLYPAGPSGNTIYF
TRBD1	TRBV5-6	.	TRBJ1-5	TGTGCCAGCAGCGGACAGGGGACAGGGCAGCCCCAGCATTTT	CASSGQGTGQPQHF
.	TRBV19	.	TRBJ1-1	TGTGCCAGTAGTCCCCGGGGTCTGCCCCCTGAAGCTTTCTTT	CASSPRGLPPEAFF
TRBD1	TRBV18	.	TRBJ1-5	TGTGCCAGCTCCTGGACAGGATCAGATCAGCCCCAGCATTTT	CASSWTGSDQPQHF
.	TRBV4-3	.	TRBJ1-1	TGCGCCAGCAGCCAACTGGGTTCTGCCGAAGCTTTCTTT	CASSQLGSAEAFF
TRBD2	TRBV7-2	.	TRBJ2-1	TGTGCCAGCAGCTCCTTCGAGACTAGCGGCCACAATGAGCAGTTCTTC	CASSSFETSGHNEQFF
.	TRBV7-9	.	TRBJ1-1	TGTGCCAGCAGCTTACCCACAGCGGCTTCGAACACTGAAGCTTTCTTT	CASSLPTAASNTEAFF
.	TRBV12-3/TRBV12-4	.	TRBJ2-6	TGTGCCAGCAGTTTGGCTGGGGCCAACGTCCTGACTTTC	CASSLAGANVLTF
.	TRBV9	.	TRBJ2-3	TGTGCCAGCAGCGTAGGGGTAGATACGCAGTATTTT	CASSVGVDTQYF
.	TRBV6-6	.	TRBJ2-5	TGTGCCAGCAGTTACTCTGGGGTCCAAGAGACCCAGTACTTC	CASSYSGVQETQYF
TRBD1	TRBV20-1	.	TRBJ2-7	TGCAGTGCTAGTGGCTCCGGGACAGGGGGCGATTCGGCCTACGAGCAGTACTTC	CSASGSGTGGDSAYEQYF
.	TRBV7-2	.	TRBJ1-5	TGTGCCAGCAGCTTAGTGTTTTTGGCAGGGACTCAGCCCCAGCATTTT	CASSLVFLAGTQPQHF
.	TRBV28	.	TRBJ2-2	TGTGCCAGCAGTCTTAGTCGGGTCGGGGAGCTGTTTTTT	CASSLSRVGELFF
TRBD1	TRBV4-1	once	TRBJ2-3	TGCGCCAGCAGCCAAGATCTAAGGGGGCCGAATCTCAGCACAGATACGCAGTATTTT	CASSQDLRGPNLSTDTQYF
.	TRBV5-4	.	TRBJ2-1	TGTGCCAGCAGCTTGGCCCTGAGGGCGGGGGAGCAGTTCTTC	CASSLALRAGEQFF
TRBD1	TRBV7-9	.	TRBJ2-2	TGTGCCAGCAGCTACAGGGGGGACACCGGGGAGCTGTTTTTT	CASSYRGDTGELFF
.	TRBV6-5	.	TRBJ1-1	TGTGCCAGCAGTTACTCGCCGTTACCGGACACTGAAGCTTTCTTT	CASSYSPLPDTEAFF
.	TRBV27	.	TRBJ1-2	TGTGCCAGCCGCAGAGCCGGAAACTATGGCTACACCTTC	CASRRAGNYGYTF
.	TRBV6-2/TRBV6-3	.	TRBJ1-4	TGTGCCAGCAGTTCTCCAAGCGGGCTCCGGGAAAAACTGTTTTTT	CASSSPSGLREKLFF
.	TRBV6-4	.	TRBJ2-3	TGTGCCAGCAGCAGAACAGGGACAGATACGCAGTATTTT	CASSRTGTDTQYF
TRBD1	TRBV5-1	.	TRBJ1-6	TGCGCCAGCAGCCCAGCGACAGGGGGCTATAATTCACCCCTCCACTTT	CASSPATGGYNSPLHF
.	TRBV6-2/TRBV6-3	.	TRBJ2-7	TGTGCCAGCAGTTACTCGTCCCACAGGCTCTCCTACGAGCAGTACTTC	CASSYSSHRLSYEQYF
.	TRBV3-1/TRBV3-2	.	TRBJ1-2	TGTGCCAGCAGCCAAGAGACAGCCCCTCTAACTAACTATGGCTACACCTTC	CASSQETAPLTNYGYTF
.	TRBV28	.	TRBJ2-5	TGTGCCAGCAGTTTGGTAGGGGGCCAAGAGACCCAGTACTTC	CASSLVGGQETQYF
TRBD1	TRBV7-9	.	TRBJ1-1	TGTGCCAGCAGCTTAGAGACAGGGTCTAAAGCTTTCTTT	CASSLETGSKAFF
.	TRBV5-8	.	TRBJ2-4	TGTGCTAGCAGCTTTGGGCAGGTCCTATCCAAAAACATTCAGTACTTC	CASSFGQVLSKNIQYF
.	TRBV3-1/TRBV3-2	.	TRBJ1-5	TGTGCCAGCAGCAGGCTGGGCAATCAGCCCCAGCATTTT	CASSRLGNQPQHF
.	TRBV5-4	once	TRBJ1-2	TGTGCCAGCAGCTACCTTCTGGGGACGGGCTATGGCTACACCTTC	CASSYLLGTGYGYTF
TRBD1	TRBV19	.	TRBJ1-2	TGTGCCAGTACCGCACCGGGACAGGGGAAAGGTGGCTACACCTTC	CASTAPGQGKGGYTF
TRBD1	TRBV19	.	TRBJ2-1	TGTGCCAGTAGTATCCTTGCGGTGGACAGGGCGTACAATGAGCAGTTCTTC	CASSILAVDRAYNEQFF